This T cell receptor beta chain was captured in a study of shared clonotypes between healthy human individuals. The protocol was immunoSEQ multiplex PCR, while the TCRdb copy is restricted to in-frame clones and leaves out a portion. The sample carries 450,000 to 500,000 clones, over 75% recorded once. V lost 5 bases and J lost 5, with 16 bases in between. This CDR3 contains 14 residues. Germline V gene sequence: CDR1 SGDLS, CDR2 YYNGEE. Sequencing was done on a sample of PBMCs. This receptor was taken from a woman in her 40s in good health. Some clones in this sample may be carry-over from other donors' samples. This sequence joins TRBV9 and TRBJ1-1; perhaps TRBD1 as D (5 bases). The DNA for the CDR3 is TGTGCCAGCAGTTTGGGGGGACCGGCAACTGAAGCTTTCTTT. It yields the protein CASSLGGPATEAFF.